The rows below give T cell receptor beta chains drawn from one sample of a study of blood T cell repertoires in COVID-19. Generated by immunoSEQ multiplex PCR, the TCRdb table keeps only in-frame clones and is missing some. In the table there are 150,000 or so clones, roughly 84% of which are singletons. The specimen was PBMCs or T cells enriched from blood (not recorded which). The receptors come from a woman aged 45-65 years who had been exposed to COVID-19. The CDR3 runs from the conserved cysteine through the conserved F or W. D genes are given only for firm matches. Clone sizes are given selectively: once, few, many, or a class where the clone is expanded.

CDR3 DNA	CDR3 protein	clone size	D gene	V gene	J gene
TGTGCCAGCAGCAGACAGGGTTCGAATGAGCAGTTCTTC	CASSRQGSNEQFF	once	TRBD1	TRBV7-3	TRBJ2-1
TGTGCCAGCAGACCCAACAGGGGGCTCTCCGAAGCTTTCTTT	CASRPNRGLSEAFF	once	TRBD1	TRBV6-5	TRBJ1-1
TGTGCCAGCAGCCAACTCACGGACAGGGCTAATTCACCCCTCCACTTT	CASSQLTDRANSPLHF	.	TRBD1	TRBV14	TRBJ1-6
TGTGCCAGCAGCGTAGCGGTTCGGACAGGAGCCGCTGGAAACACCATATATTTT	CASSVAVRTGAAGNTIYF	.	TRBD1	TRBV9	TRBJ1-3
TGCGCCAGCAGCCCAGGGAAGCTAGGAATCGCCGGGGAGCTGTTTTTT	CASSPGKLGIAGELFF	.	.	TRBV4-3	TRBJ2-2
TGTGCCAGCAGCTTATCCTGGACAGAAAATCAGCCCCAGCATTTT	CASSLSWTENQPQHF	.	.	TRBV7-3	TRBJ1-5
TGCTCCATGGAACTTAAACAACGGAGGACAGGGGGAAGGGTTGAGCAGTTCTTC	CSMELKQRRTGGRVEQFF	once	.	TRBV1	TRBJ2-1
TGCAGCGTTGAAGGACAGGGGGCCGCAGATACGCAGTATTTT	CSVEGQGAADTQYF	.	TRBD1	TRBV29-1	TRBJ2-3
TGTGCCAGCAGCTTAACTTCGGGAGCCAACACCGGGGAGCTGTTTTTT	CASSLTSGANTGELFF	once	.	TRBV7-3	TRBJ2-2
TGTGCCAGCAGCCAGGGGGCTAGCGGGGGCTACGAGCAGTACTTC	CASSQGASGGYEQYF	few	TRBD2	TRBV13	TRBJ2-7
TGTGCCTGCTCGACTAGCAGTGCGGGCATTCAGTACTTC	CACSTSSAGIQYF	few	TRBD2	TRBV19	TRBJ2-4
TGTGCCAGCTCCCCCAGGGCAGCTAATGAAAAACTGTTTTTT	CASSPRAANEKLFF	.	.	TRBV18	TRBJ1-4
TGTGCCAGCAGGAGGGGGCTTAGCAATCAGCCCCAGCATTTT	CASRRGLSNQPQHF	few	TRBD1	TRBV5-5	TRBJ1-5
TGTGCCAGCAGCTTAGTGCTCACGAGGGGTGGGGGGATCCAAGAGACCCAGTACTTC	CASSLVLTRGGGIQETQYF	.	.	TRBV7-2	TRBJ2-5
TGTGCCAGCAGCTCGGTCACTTTCTCTGGAAACACCATATATTTT	CASSSVTFSGNTIYF	.	.	TRBV7-2	TRBJ1-3
TGTGCCAGCAGTTTATCAAGGGGAACTAATGAAAAACTGTTTTTT	CASSLSRGTNEKLFF	.	.	TRBV27	TRBJ1-4
TGTGCCAGCAGCGTAGGGGTCCAGGGTGAAGCTTTCTTT	CASSVGVQGEAFF	.	.	TRBV9	TRBJ1-1
TGTGCCAGTAGTACCGCCCGGCGACTAGCGGGAGGGAGGGAGCTGTTTTTT	CASSTARRLAGGRELFF	.	TRBD2	TRBV19	TRBJ2-2
TGTGCCAGCAGCTTGCGGGGGCCGAACAATGAGCAGTTCTTC	CASSLRGPNNEQFF	few	.	TRBV7-2	TRBJ2-1
TGTGCCAGCAGCTTCGGGAATGACAGGGGGCAGGCTAATGAAAAACTGTTTTTT	CASSFGNDRGQANEKLFF	.	TRBD1	TRBV7-6	TRBJ1-4